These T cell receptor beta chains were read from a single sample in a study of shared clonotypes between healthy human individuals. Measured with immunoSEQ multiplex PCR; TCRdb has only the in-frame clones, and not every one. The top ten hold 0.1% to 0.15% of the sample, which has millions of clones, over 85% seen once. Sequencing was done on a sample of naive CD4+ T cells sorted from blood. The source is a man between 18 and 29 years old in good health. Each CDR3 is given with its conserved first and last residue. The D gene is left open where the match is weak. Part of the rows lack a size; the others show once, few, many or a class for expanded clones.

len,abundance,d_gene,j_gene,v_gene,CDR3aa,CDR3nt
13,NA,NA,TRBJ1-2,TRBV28,CASSLDWDYGYTF,TGTGCCAGCAGTTTAGATTGGGACTATGGCTACACCTTC
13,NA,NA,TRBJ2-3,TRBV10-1,CASSGHSTDTQYF,TGCGCCAGCAGTGGGCATAGCACAGATACGCAGTATTTT
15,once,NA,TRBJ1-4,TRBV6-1,CASSEDRATNEKLFF,TGTGCCAGCAGTGAAGACAGAGCAACTAATGAAAAACTGTTTTTT
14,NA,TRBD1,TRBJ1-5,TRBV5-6,CASSSGQGGQPQHF,TGTGCCAGCAGTTCGGGACAGGGAGGTCAGCCCCAGCATTTT
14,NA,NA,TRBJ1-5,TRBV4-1,CASSHGLAVQPQHF,TGCGCCAGCAGCCACGGGTTGGCGGTTCAGCCCCAGCATTTT
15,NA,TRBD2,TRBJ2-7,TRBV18,CASSPGGAYLYEQYF,TGTGCCAGCTCACCCGGGGGGGCCTACCTCTACGAGCAGTACTTC
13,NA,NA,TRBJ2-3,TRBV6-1,CASIALLTDTQYF,TGTGCCAGCATTGCGCTTCTCACAGATACGCAGTATTTT
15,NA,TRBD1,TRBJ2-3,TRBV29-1,CSVGTGRTSTDTQYF,TGCAGCGTTGGGACAGGGAGGACGAGCACAGATACGCAGTATTTT
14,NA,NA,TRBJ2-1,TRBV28,CASSASSRVSKQFF,TGTGCCAGCAGTGCAAGTAGTAGAGTGTCAAAGCAGTTCTTC
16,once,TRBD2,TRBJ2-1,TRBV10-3,CAISEVSGGAYNEQFF,TGTGCCATCAGTGAGGTTAGCGGGGGGGCCTACAATGAGCAGTTCTTC
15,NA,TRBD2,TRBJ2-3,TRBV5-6,CASSPGLAGTDTQYF,TGTGCCAGCAGCCCGGGACTAGCGGGCACAGATACGCAGTATTTT
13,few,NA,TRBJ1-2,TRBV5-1,CASSLEANYGYTF,TGCGCCAGCAGCTTGGAGGCTAACTATGGCTACACCTTC
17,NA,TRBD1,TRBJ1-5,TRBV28,CASSSTTWGQGYQPQHF,TGTGCCAGCAGTTCAACCACCTGGGGACAGGGATACCAGCCCCAGCATTTT
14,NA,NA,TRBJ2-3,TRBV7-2,CASRGAGFTDTQYF,TGTGCCAGCAGGGGGGCGGGGTTCACAGATACGCAGTATTTT
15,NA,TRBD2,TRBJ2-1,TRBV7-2,CASSLSSGSSHEQFF,TGTGCCAGCAGCTTATCTAGCGGGAGTTCCCATGAGCAGTTCTTC
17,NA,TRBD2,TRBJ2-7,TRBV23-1,CASSQAVGASGNYEQYF,TGCGCCAGCAGTCAAGCGGTAGGGGCTAGCGGAAACTACGAGCAGTACTTC
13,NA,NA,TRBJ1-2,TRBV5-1,CASSLEGKAGYTF,TGCGCCAGCAGCTTGGAGGGGAAAGCTGGCTACACCTTC